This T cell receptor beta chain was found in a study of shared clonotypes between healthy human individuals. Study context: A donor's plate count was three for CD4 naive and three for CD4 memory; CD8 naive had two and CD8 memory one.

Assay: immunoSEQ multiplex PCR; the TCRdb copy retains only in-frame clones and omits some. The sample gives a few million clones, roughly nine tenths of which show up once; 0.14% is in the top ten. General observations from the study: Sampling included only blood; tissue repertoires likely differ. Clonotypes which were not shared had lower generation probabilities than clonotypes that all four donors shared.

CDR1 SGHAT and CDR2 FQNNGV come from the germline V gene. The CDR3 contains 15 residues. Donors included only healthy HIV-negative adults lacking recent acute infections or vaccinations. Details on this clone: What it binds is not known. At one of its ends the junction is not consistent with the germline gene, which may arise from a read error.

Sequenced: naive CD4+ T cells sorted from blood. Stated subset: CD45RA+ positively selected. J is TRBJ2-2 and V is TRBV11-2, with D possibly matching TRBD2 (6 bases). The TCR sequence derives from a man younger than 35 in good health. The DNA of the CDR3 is TGTGCCAGCAGTTTAGGGACTGTGAACACCGGGGAGCTGTTTTTT. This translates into CASSLGTVNTGELFF.